This T cell receptor (beta chain) came from a study of blood T cell repertoires in COVID-19. Study-wide context: PBMCs, B-cell-depleted T cells, or T cells provided the cDNA or gDNA that made up the material.

Germline V CDR1 and CDR2: SGHVS, FQNEAQ. This CDR3 comprises 15 residues. V was shortened by 1 base and J by 5 bases, with 13 bases between the two germline ends. The data were produced by immunoSEQ multiplex PCR, yet TCRdb's version contains in-frame clones alone and is incomplete. The table shows some 300,000 clones, with roughly nine tenths occurring only once. The clonotype comes from a woman aged 25 to 39 who had recovered from COVID-19. The sequenced sample consisted of PBMCs or T cells enriched from blood (not recorded which). The chain uses TRBV7-8 and TRBJ2-3; D perhaps matches TRBD2 (7 bases). CDR3 DNA: TGTGCCAGCAGCTTAGGTGGGGGGGCTGGAGATACGCAGTATTTT. As protein: CASSLGGGAGDTQYF. The complete variable domain, with remaining parts taken from reference TRBV7-8 and TRBJ2-3, reads GAGVSQSPRYKVAKRGQDVALRCDPISGHVSLFWYQQALGQGPEFLTYFQNEAQLDKSGLPSDRFFAERPEGSVSTLKIQRTQQEDSAVYLCASSLGGGAGDTQYFGPGTRLTVL.